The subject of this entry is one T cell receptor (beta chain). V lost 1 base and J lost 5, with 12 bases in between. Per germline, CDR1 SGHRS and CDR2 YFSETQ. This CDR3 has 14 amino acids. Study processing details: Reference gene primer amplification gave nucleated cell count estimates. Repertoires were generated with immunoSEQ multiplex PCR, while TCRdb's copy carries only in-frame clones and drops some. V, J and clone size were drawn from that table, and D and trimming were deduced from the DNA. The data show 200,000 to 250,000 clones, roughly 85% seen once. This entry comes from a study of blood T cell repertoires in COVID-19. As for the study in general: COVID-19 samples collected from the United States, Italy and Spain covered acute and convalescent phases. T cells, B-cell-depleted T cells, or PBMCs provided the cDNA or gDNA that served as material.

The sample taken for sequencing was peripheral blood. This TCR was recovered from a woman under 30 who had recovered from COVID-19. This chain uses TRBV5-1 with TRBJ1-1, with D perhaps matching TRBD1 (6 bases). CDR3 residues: CASSLQGQWTEAFF. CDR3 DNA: TGCGCCAGCAGCTTGCAGGGGCAATGGACTGAAGCTTTCTTT.